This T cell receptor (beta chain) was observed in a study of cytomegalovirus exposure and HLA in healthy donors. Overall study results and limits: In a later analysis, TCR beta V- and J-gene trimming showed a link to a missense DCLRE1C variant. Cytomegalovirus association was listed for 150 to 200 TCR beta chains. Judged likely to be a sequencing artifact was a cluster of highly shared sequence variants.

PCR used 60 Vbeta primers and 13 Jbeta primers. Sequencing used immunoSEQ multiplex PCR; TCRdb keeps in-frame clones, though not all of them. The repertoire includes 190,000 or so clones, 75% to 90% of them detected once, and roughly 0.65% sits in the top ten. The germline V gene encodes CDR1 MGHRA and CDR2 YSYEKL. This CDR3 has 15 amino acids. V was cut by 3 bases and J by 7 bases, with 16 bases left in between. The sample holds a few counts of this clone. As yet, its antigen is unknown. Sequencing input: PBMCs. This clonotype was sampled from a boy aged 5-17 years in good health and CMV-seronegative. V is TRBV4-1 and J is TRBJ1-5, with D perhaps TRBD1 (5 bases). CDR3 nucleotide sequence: TGCGCCAGCAGCCATTCCTACGGGGGGAAACAGCCCCAGCATTTT. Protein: CASSHSYGGKQPQHF.